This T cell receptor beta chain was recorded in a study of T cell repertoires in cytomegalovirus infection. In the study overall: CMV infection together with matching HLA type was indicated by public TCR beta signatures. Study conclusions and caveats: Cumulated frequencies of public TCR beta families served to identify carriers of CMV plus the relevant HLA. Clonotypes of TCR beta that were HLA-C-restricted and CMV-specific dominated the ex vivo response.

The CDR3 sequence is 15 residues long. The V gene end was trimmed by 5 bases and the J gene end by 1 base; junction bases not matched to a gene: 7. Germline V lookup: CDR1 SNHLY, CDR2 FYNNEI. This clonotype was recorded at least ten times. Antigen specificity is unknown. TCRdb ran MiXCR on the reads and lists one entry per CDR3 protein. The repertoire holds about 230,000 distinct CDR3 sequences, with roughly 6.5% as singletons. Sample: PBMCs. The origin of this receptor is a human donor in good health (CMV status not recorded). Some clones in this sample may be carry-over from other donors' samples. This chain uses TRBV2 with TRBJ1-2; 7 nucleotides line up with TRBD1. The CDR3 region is CASSLGTADNYGYTF. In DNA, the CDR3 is TGTGCCAGCAGTCTCGGGACAGCGGATAACTATGGCTACACCTTC.